The T cell receptor (beta chain) described here comes from a study of regulatory dendritic cells for organ transplantation. Findings of the study overall: Considerable individual heterogeneity was seen in alloreactive memory CD8+ T cells.

Only in-frame clones appear in the TCRdb table, and some are missing; sequencing was by immunoSEQ multiplex PCR. The sample comprises under 45,000 clones, around 90% of which are singletons, and about 0.062% rests with the top ten. Looked up from germline, CDR1 is MNHNS and CDR2 is SASEGT. V was clipped by 2 bases and J by 7 bases; unmatched bases: 11. This CDR3 has 16 amino acids. This clone was counted a few times. Antigen specificity is unknown. Sequenced input: naive CD4+ T cells from blood. Subset given: CD45RA+ naive T cells. The sequence was collected from a human donor in good health. The chain recombines TRBV6-1 with TRBJ2-1, with 7 bases matching TRBD1. The CDR3 region is CASSETGASMGNEQFF. The CDR3, as DNA: TGTGCCAGCAGTGAAACAGGGGCAAGCATGGGAAATGAGCAGTTCTTC.